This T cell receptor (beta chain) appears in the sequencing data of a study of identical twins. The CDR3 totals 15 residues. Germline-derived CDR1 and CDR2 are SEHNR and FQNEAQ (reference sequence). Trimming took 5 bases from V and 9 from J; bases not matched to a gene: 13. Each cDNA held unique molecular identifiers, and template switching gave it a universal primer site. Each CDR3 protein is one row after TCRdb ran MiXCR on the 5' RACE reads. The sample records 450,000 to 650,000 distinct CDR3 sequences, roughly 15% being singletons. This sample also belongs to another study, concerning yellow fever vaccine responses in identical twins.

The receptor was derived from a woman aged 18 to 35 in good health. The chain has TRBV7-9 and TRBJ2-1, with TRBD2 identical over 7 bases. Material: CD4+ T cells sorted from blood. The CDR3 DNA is TGTGCCAGCAGCCCCTCTGGCGGGGGTATTTCTGAGCAGTTCTTC. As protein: CASSPSGGGISEQFF.